One and the same sample provided the 7 T cell receptor beta chains below, sequenced in a study of CD8 T cells in ankylosing spondylitis listed by TCRdb under 2017. Broader findings and caveats from the paper: A TCR beta motif made up of several highly homologous amino acid variants appeared to be characteristic of blood from ankylosing spondylitis patients.

These receptors have no known antigen. Library preparation was by 5' RACE. The instrument given in TCRdb is Illumina HiSeq 2500. TCRdb redid the processing of the public reads, applying fastp at Q25 and MiXCR, and retained in-frame beta chains. Every CDR3 protein is listed once, alongside the most common genes and DNA of its rows. Here the sample has about 440,000 distinct CDR3 sequences; about a sixth occur a single time. The ten largest clonotypes hold 1% of the sample. The sample was blood, either unsorted or a sorted T cell fraction (not recorded which). The receptors shown here come from a male donor with ankylosing spondylitis.

The chain couples TRBV25-1 to TRBJ2-6; the match to TRBD1 covers 8 bases. Germline V gene sequence: CDR1 MGHDK, CDR2 SYGVNS. This CDR3 is built from 17 residues. V was clipped by 3 bases and J by 0 bases; unmatched bases: 4. CDR3 DNA sequence: TGTGCCAGCAGTGAGACAGGGGCGATCTCTGGGGCCAACGTCCTGACTTTC. Translation: CASSETGAISGANVLTF.

The CDR3 sequence is CASRGTTETQYF. The DNA for the CDR3 is TGTGCCAGCAGGGGTACCACGGAGACCCAGTACTTC. The chain combines TRBV28 with TRBJ2-5, with D uncertain. The length of the CDR3 is 12 residues. Germline CDR1 MDHEN, CDR2 SYDVKM. With 6 bases removed from V and 5 bases from J, the gap between germline ends came to 10 bases.

The V call is TRBV27, the J call TRBJ2-7, with D maybe TRBD1 (6 bases). Germline V gene data show CDR1 as MNHEY and CDR2 as SMNVEV (reference sequence). The CDR3 runs 14 residues. V gave up 8 bases and J gave up 2 bases, with 16 bases separating them. The CDR3 DNA reads TGTGCCAGCTATCCCGCAGGGGCGACCTACGAGCAGTACTTC. It encodes CASYPAGATYEQYF.

The V call is TRBV12-3 or TRBV12-4, the J call TRBJ2-2; TRBD2 matches at 13 bases. The length of the CDR3 is 15 residues. V was pared by 5 bases and J by 7 bases, with 4 bases of the junction left unmatched. The CDR3 nucleotides are TGTGCCAGCAGTCCTAGACTAGCGGGAGGCGGGGAGCTGTTTTTT. Translating it yields CASSPRLAGGGELFF.

V and J are TRBV5-1 and TRBJ1-6; 10 bases match TRBD1. With 9 bases clipped from V and 10 bases from J, the junction kept 10 bases outside the gene matches. The CDR3 sequence is 14 residues long. CDR1 SGHRS and CDR2 YFSETQ come from the germline V gene. The CDR3 region is CATTSGTGESPLHF. The CDR3 nucleotides read TGCGCCACCACATCCGGGACAGGGGAATCACCCCTCCACTTT.

This clonotype was found a few times. The chain is built from TRBV9 and TRBJ2-2; D perhaps matches TRBD1 (6 bases). The V and J ends lost 4 bases and 7 bases respectively, with 20 bases between them. The V gene's germline CDR1 is SGDLS and CDR2 YYNGEE. The CDR3 spans 16 residues. This chain's CDR3 is CASSSQVETGIGELFF. For the CDR3, the DNA is TGTGCCAGCAGCAGTCAGGTGGAAACAGGGATCGGGGAGCTGTTTTTT.

The gene calls are TRBV20-1 and TRBJ2-7, with 8 bases that match TRBD1. V was clipped by 0 bases and J by 2 bases; unmatched bases: 6. Germline CDR1 and CDR2: DFQATT and SNEGSKA (reference sequence). CDR3 length: 15 amino acids. The CDR3 spells CSARDWTGRTYEQYF. The DNA of the CDR3 is TGCAGTGCTAGAGACTGGACAGGGAGAACCTACGAGCAGTACTTC.